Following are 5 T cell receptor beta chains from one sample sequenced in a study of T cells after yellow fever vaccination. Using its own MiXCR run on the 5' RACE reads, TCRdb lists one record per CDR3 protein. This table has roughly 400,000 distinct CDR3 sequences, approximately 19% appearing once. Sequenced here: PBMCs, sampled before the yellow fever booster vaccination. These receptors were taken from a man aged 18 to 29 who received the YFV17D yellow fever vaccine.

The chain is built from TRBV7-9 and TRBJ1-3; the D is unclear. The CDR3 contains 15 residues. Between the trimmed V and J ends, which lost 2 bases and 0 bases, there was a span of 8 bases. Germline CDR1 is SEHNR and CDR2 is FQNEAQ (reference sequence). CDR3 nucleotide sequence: TGTGCCAGCAGCTTAAGGAAGGTCTCTGGAAACACCATATATTTT. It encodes CASSLRKVSGNTIYF.

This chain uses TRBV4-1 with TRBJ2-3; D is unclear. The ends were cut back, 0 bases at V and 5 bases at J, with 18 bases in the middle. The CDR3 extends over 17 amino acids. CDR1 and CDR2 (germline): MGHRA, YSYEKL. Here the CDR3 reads CASSQDGVIPSLDTQYF. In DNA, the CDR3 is TGCGCCAGCAGCCAAGATGGGGTCATCCCGAGCCTAGATACGCAGTATTTT.

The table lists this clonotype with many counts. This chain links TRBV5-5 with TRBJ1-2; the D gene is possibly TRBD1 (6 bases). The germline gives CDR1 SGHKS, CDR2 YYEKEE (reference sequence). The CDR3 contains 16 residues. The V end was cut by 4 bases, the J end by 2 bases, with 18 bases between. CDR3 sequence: CASSLPGAGGNYGYTF. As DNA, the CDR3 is TGTGCCAGCAGCCTCCCGGGGGCAGGAGGGAACTATGGCTACACCTTC.

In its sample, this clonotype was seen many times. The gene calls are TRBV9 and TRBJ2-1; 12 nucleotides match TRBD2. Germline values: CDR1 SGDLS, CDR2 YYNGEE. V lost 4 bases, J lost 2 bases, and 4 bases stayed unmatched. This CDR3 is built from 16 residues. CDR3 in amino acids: CASSSRTSGAYNEQFF. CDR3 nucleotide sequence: TGTGCCAGCAGCTCGCGGACTAGCGGGGCCTACAATGAGCAGTTCTTC.

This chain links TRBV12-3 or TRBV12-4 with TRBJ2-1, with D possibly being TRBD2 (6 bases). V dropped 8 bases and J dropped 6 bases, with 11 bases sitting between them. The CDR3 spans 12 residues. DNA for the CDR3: TGTGCCAGCCGGGGGTCTTTCAATGAGCAGTTCTTC. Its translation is CASRGSFNEQFF.